What follows describes a single T cell receptor beta chain. Its antigen remains unidentified. J was trimmed by 5 bases and V by 4 bases; bases with no gene match: 10. The CDR3 contains 15 residues. From germline, CDR1 is SGHRS and CDR2 YFSETQ. This record comes from a study of radiotherapy plus CTLA-4 blockade in lung cancer. Only in-frame clones appear in the TCRdb table, and some are missing; sequencing was by immunoSEQ multiplex PCR. This repertoire shows about 87,000 clones, about 88% found once; its top ten account for over 15%. Notes on the study in general: In blood, tumor-derived TCR clones expanded after radiotherapy plus ipilimumab. Response was reportedly best predicted by early blood T cell clone dynamics, with interferon-beta.

The sample in question was peripheral blood, obtained from a patient treated with radiotherapy plus ipilimumab. This receptor was identified in a human donor with non-small cell lung cancer that progressed on radiotherapy plus ipilimumab. The J gene is TRBJ2-7, the V gene TRBV5-1, with TRBD1 matching 9 bases. The CDR3: CASSASGTGTDEQYF. The CDR3 DNA reads TGCGCCAGCAGCGCTTCCGGGACAGGGACCGACGAGCAGTACTTC.